This paragraph reports one T cell receptor beta chain. The antigen remains unidentified. Sequencing targeted expressed TCRB transcripts, as all isolated RNA had been reverse transcribed. The repertoire was sequenced with immunoSEQ multiplex PCR; TCRdb's copy has only in-frame clones and lacks some. The sample consists of about 180,000 clones, 7.5% to 8.5% of them appearing once. The sample comes from a study of beta chain features in type 1 diabetes. CDR1 is SGHTS, CDR2 YDEGEE, per germline. Trimming cost V 4 bases and J 9 bases, with 20 bases left between them. This CDR3 has 14 amino acids. Study-level results: Shortening that was moderate but significant affected the TCRB CDR3s of Type 1 diabetes patients in all four CD4+ subsets.

The source material was central memory CD4+ T cells from blood. The receptor was derived from a man aged 18-30 years with type 1 diabetes. The chain carries TRBV5-8 and TRBJ2-7; D may be TRBD2 (6 bases). The CDR3 reads CASSQRYGGGWQYF. The CDR3 region has the DNA TGTGCCAGCAGCCAACGCTACGGGGGAGGATGGCAGTACTTC.